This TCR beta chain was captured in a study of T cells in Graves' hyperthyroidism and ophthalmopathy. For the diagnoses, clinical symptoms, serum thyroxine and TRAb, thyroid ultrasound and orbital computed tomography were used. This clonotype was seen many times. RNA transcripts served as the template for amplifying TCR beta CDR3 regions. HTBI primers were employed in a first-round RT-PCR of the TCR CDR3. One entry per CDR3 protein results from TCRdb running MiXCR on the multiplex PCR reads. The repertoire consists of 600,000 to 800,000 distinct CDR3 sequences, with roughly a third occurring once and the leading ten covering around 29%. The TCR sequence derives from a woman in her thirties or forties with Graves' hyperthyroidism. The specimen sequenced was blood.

As DNA, the CDR3 is TGTGCCAGCGGGCCTGGGAGCAATCAGCCCCAGCATTTT. It is translated as CASGPGSNQPQHF. The chain joins TRBV7-2 to TRBJ1-5; D gene ambiguous. In germline, CDR1 is SGHTA, CDR2 FQGNSA. V lost 8 bases and J lost 1, with 9 bases in between. This CDR3 contains 13 residues.